These T cell receptor beta chains were read from a single sample in a study of shared clonotypes between healthy human individuals. Libraries were prepared by immunoSEQ multiplex PCR; TCRdb keeps only in-frame clonotypes and omits some of them. The data show 660,000 or so clones, 90% to 97% seen once. Material for sequencing was naive CD8+ T cells sorted from blood. The receptors were gathered from a woman aged 25 to 45 in good health. Both conserved end residues are part of each CDR3. The D gene is left open where the match is weak. Clone size is shown for a subset of rows, as once, few, many or a class of expanded clone.

J gene | clone size | V gene | D gene | CDR3 protein | CDR3 DNA
TRBJ1-2 | once | TRBV27 | - | CASSLYPGGHYGYTF | TGTGCCAGCAGTTTATATCCAGGAGGGCACTATGGCTACACCTTC
TRBJ1-4 | - | TRBV5-1 | - | CASSLGSLSRRDEKLFF | TGCGCCAGCAGCTTGGGTTCGTTGTCCCGACGGGATGAAAAACTGTTTTTT
TRBJ1-5 | once | TRBV2 | - | CASDAGFSNQPQHF | TGTGCCAGCGATGCAGGGTTCAGCAATCAGCCCCAGCATTTT
TRBJ1-1 | - | TRBV5-5 | - | CASSPRALSNTEAFF | TGTGCCAGCAGCCCCCGGGCTCTGTCGAACACTGAAGCTTTCTTT
TRBJ2-1 | - | TRBV5-6 | - | CASSPLRVNEQFF | TGTGCCAGCAGCCCGTTGAGGGTCAATGAGCAGTTCTTC
TRBJ2-7 | - | TRBV4-1 | TRBD2 | CASSQEGLAGKYEQYF | TGCGCCAGCAGCCAAGAGGGACTAGCGGGAAAGTACGAGCAGTACTTC
TRBJ2-2 | - | TRBV28 | - | CASSLMNTGELFF | TGTGCCAGCAGTTTAATGAACACCGGGGAGCTGTTTTTT
TRBJ2-2 | - | TRBV9 | TRBD1 | CASSPTGAETGELFF | TGTGCCAGCAGCCCGACAGGGGCAGAAACCGGGGAGCTGTTTTTT
TRBJ2-3 | - | TRBV27 | - | CASSFTGVPPDTQYF | TGTGCCAGCAGTTTCACGGGAGTCCCCCCAGATACGCAGTATTTT
TRBJ2-1 | - | TRBV7-2 | TRBD2 | CASSLAGGLAGEADNEQFF | TGTGCCAGCAGCTTAGCCGGGGGACTAGCGGGAGAAGCCGACAATGAGCAGTTCTTC
TRBJ1-5 | - | TRBV19 | TRBD1 | CASSNHRGRGNQPQHF | TGTGCCAGTAGTAACCACAGGGGCAGGGGCAATCAGCCCCAGCATTTT
TRBJ2-7 | - | TRBV27 | - | CASRGDVGYEQYF | TGTGCCAGCAGAGGTGATGTCGGCTACGAGCAGTACTTC
TRBJ2-7 | - | TRBV5-1 | TRBD2 | CASSLEGTSGRGYEQYF | TGCGCCAGCAGCTTGGAAGGGACTAGCGGGAGAGGATACGAGCAGTACTTC
TRBJ1-5 | - | TRBV6-6 | TRBD1 | CASTYLDRGPNQPQHF | TGTGCCAGCACCTACCTGGACAGGGGGCCAAATCAGCCCCAGCATTTT
TRBJ2-3 | - | TRBV5-1 | TRBD2 | CASRVLPRTSGRARTDTQYF | TGCGCCAGCAGGGTGCTCCCTCGGACTAGCGGGAGGGCCAGGACAGATACGCAGTATTTT
TRBJ2-3 | - | TRBV2 | - | CASSDGQGITDTQYF | TGTGCCAGCAGTGATGGGCAGGGGATCACAGATACGCAGTATTTT
TRBJ1-1 | - | TRBV13 | - | CASSWEQGLTEAFF | TGTGCCAGCAGCTGGGAACAGGGACTTACTGAAGCTTTCTTT
TRBJ2-5 | - | TRBV25-1 | - | CASSGHSYQETQYF | TGTGCCAGCAGTGGACACTCGTACCAAGAGACCCAGTACTTC
TRBJ1-4 | - | TRBV4-1 | - | CASSQGQVANEKLFF | TGCGCCAGCAGCCAAGGACAGGTAGCTAATGAAAAACTGTTTTTT
TRBJ1-5 | - | TRBV28 | TRBD1 | CASSVQQGSQPQHF | TGTGCCAGCAGTGTACAACAGGGGTCCCAGCCCCAGCATTTT
TRBJ2-1 | once | TRBV4-1 | TRBD2 | CASSHRSSGTLYNEQFF | TGCGCCAGCAGCCACCGTAGTAGCGGGACCTTATACAATGAGCAGTTCTTC
TRBJ1-2 | - | TRBV25-1 | - | CASSGGGRRGYTF | TGTGCCAGCAGTGGGGGGGGGCGGAGAGGCTACACCTTC
TRBJ2-5 | - | TRBV27 | - | CASRGSGETQYF | TGTGCCAGCAGGGGATCTGGGGAGACCCAGTACTTC
TRBJ2-1 | once | TRBV9 | TRBD2 | CASSESGRRVAEQFF | TGTGCCAGCAGCGAAAGCGGGAGACGGGTGGCTGAGCAGTTCTTC
TRBJ1-1 | - | TRBV14 | TRBD1 | CASSQRTGTEAFF | TGTGCCAGCAGCCAACGGACAGGGACTGAAGCTTTCTTT
TRBJ2-5 | once | TRBV5-6 | - | CASSFGQYQETQYF | TGTGCCAGCAGCTTCGGGCAGTACCAAGAGACCCAGTACTTC
TRBJ2-7 | - | TRBV9 | - | CASSVAGAYEQYF | TGTGCCAGCAGCGTAGCGGGGGCCTACGAGCAGTACTTC
TRBJ1-6 | - | TRBV19 | - | CASSTTDSVKPLHF | TGTGCCAGTAGTACTACAGACAGTGTCAAACCCCTCCACTTT
TRBJ2-1 | - | TRBV29-1 | TRBD2 | CSVEGLAGPIRNEQFF | TGCAGCGTTGAAGGACTAGCGGGACCCATTCGCAATGAGCAGTTCTTC
TRBJ1-1 | - | TRBV6-6 | - | CASSLFDSLGTEAFF | TGTGCCAGCAGTTTGTTTGACAGTCTTGGCACTGAAGCTTTCTTT
TRBJ2-1 | - | TRBV6-5 | TRBD1 | CATSPGQGGYNEQFF | TGTGCCACCTCTCCGGGACAGGGCGGCTACAATGAGCAGTTCTTC